One sample yielded the 27 T cell receptor beta chains listed below, sequenced in a study of T cell repertoires in cytomegalovirus infection. TCRdb processed the reads anew with MiXCR; each CDR3 protein has one entry. Found here are about 460,000 distinct CDR3 sequences, 11% of them singletons; the top ten hold 10% to 13%. Sequences were obtained from PBMCs. The receptors here all came from a human donor in good health (CMV status not recorded). Some clones in this sample may be carry-over from other donors' samples.

J is TRBJ2-5 and V is TRBV20-1; a weak D match, TRBD2 (6 bases). V was cut by 0 bases and J by 1 base, with 15 bases left in between. The CDR3 totals 16 residues. The germline CDR1 and CDR2 sequences are DFQATT and SNEGSKA (reference sequence). CDR3 residues: CSARDGQRAVQETQYF. CDR3 DNA: TGCAGTGCTAGAGATGGCCAGCGGGCCGTCCAAGAGACCCAGTACTTC.

This clonotype was detected many times. The chain is built from TRBV2 and TRBJ2-7, with a weak D call TRBD1 (7 bases). The CDR3 totals 12 residues. Between the trimmed V and J ends, which lost 11 bases and 3 bases, there was a span of 14 bases. Per the germline V gene, CDR1 is SNHLY and CDR2 is FYNNEI. The DNA of the CDR3 is TGTGCCGTCGCAGGGGGAGGCTACGAGCAGTACTTC. Translating gives CAVAGGGYEQYF. Complete variable domain (other parts from reference TRBV2 and TRBJ2-7): EPEVTQTPSHQVTQMGQEVILRCVPISNHLYFYWYRQILGQKVEFLVSFYNNEISEKSEIFDDQFSVERPDGSNFTLKIRSTKLEDSAMYFCAVAGGGYEQYFGPGTRLTVT.

This clonotype was picked up many times. The chain has TRBV7-2 and TRBJ2-3; possibly TRBD1 or TRBD2 for D (7 bases each). V was cut by 3 bases and J by 6 bases, with 16 bases left in between. The CDR3 extends over 15 amino acids. Germline-derived CDR1 and CDR2 are SGHTA and FQGNSA. CDR3 sequence: CASSFRGGPSDTQYF. In DNA, the CDR3 is TGTGCCAGCAGCTTCAGGGGGGGGCCAAGTGATACGCAGTATTTT.

This clonotype was counted a few times. The chain links TRBV4-1 to TRBJ1-3, with a tentative D call TRBD1 (6 bases). The CDR3 has 17 residues. Trimming removed 4 bases from V and 1 base from J, with 17 bases in between. Germline values: CDR1 MGHRA, CDR2 YSYEKL. CDR3 in DNA: TGCGCCAGCAGCCCAAGTCCCCGGGGGGCGTCTGGAAACACCATATATTTT. This encodes CASSPSPRGASGNTIYF.

This clonotype has a handful of counts. This chain links TRBV6-2 or TRBV6-3 with TRBJ2-7; possibly TRBD2 for D (6 bases). V lost 8 bases and J lost 5, with 19 bases in between. This CDR3 comprises 14 residues. Germline V CDR1 and CDR2: MNHEY, SVGEGT. Here the CDR3 reads CASGLPGGPNEQYF. CDR3 nucleotides: TGTGCCAGCGGTCTCCCCGGAGGGCCTAACGAGCAGTACTTC.

This clonotype was detected only a few times. The CDR3, as DNA: TGTGCCAGCAGTACCTGGCTCCAGCAGTTCTTC. It yields the protein CASSTWLQQFF. The chain has TRBV12-3 or TRBV12-4 and TRBJ2-1, with no clear D. V was shortened by 5 bases and J by 11 bases, with 10 bases between the two germline ends. The CDR3 is made up of 11 amino acids.

This clonotype was counted at least ten times. The chain uses TRBV28 and TRBJ2-5; D uncertain. Trimming shortened V by 7 bases and J by 0 bases, and 12 bases separated the two germline ends. The CDR3 has 14 amino acids. Looked up from germline, CDR1 is MDHEN and CDR2 is SYDVKM. CDR3 DNA sequence: TGTGCCAGCAACCATGCGACAAACCAAGAGACCCAGTACTTC. Translated: CASNHATNQETQYF.

Only a few counts were recorded for this clonotype. CDR3 loop: CASSSSGSQETQYF. CDR3 sequence (DNA): TGTGCCAGCAGTTCTAGCGGGTCACAAGAGACCCAGTACTTC. The rearrangement joins TRBV5-4 to TRBJ2-5, with TRBD2 matching 8 bases. Germline V gene lookup returns CDR1 SGHNT and CDR2 YYREEE (reference sequence). The J segment lost 2 bases and the V segment lost 5 bases, leaving 5 bases of the junction unmatched. This CDR3 has 14 residues.

About this clonotype itself: Just one base apart from a much larger clone, this may be a read error. The chain carries TRBV6-2 or TRBV6-3 and TRBJ1-5; D is unclear. Germline-derived CDR1 and CDR2 are MNHEY and SVGEGT. The CDR3 length is 15 residues. The CDR3 loop is CGSSYSKFSNQPQHF. CDR3 bases: TGTGGCAGCAGTTACTCGAAATTCAGCAATCAGCCCCAGCATTTT.

The V and J genes are TRBV10-3 and TRBJ1-1; TRBD1 might be the D (5 bases). The CDR3 runs 17 residues. Trimming removed 2 bases at V and 1 base at J, with 17 bases between. In germline, CDR1 is ENHRY, CDR2 SYGVKD. This CDR3 is CAISEGPQGGWNTEAFF. Written as DNA, the CDR3 is TGTGCCATCAGTGAGGGCCCCCAGGGTGGGTGGAACACTGAAGCTTTCTTT.

This clonotype was observed many times. The chain recombines TRBV7-9 with TRBJ2-1, with TRBD2 matching over 11 bases. The CDR3 is 17 amino acids. From germline, CDR1 is SEHNR and CDR2 FQNEAQ (reference sequence). V lost 5 bases, J lost 8 bases, and 14 bases stayed unmatched. DNA of the CDR3: TGTGCCAGCAGCCCTCCCGTCACTAGCGGGAGAGGCGATGAGCAGTTCTTC. Protein product: CASSPPVTSGRGDEQFF.

This clonotype was detected ten times or more. The chain recombines TRBV5-6 with TRBJ2-2; D may be TRBD2 (5 bases). Trimming left V 3 bases short and J 6 bases short, with 12 bases between. CDR1 and CDR2 from the germline V gene are SGHDT and YYEEEE. This CDR3 comprises 14 residues. The DNA for the CDR3 is TGTGCCAGCAGCTGGAGGCCTGGGGCCGGGGAGCTGTTTTTT. Protein: CASSWRPGAGELFF.

This clonotype was counted at least ten times. This chain connects TRBV20-1 to TRBJ2-1; D might be TRBD1 or TRBD2, each matching 8 bases. This CDR3 spans 18 amino acids. V was pared by 1 base and J by 2 bases, with 21 bases between. Germline CDR1 and CDR2: DFQATT and SNEGSKA (reference sequence). The CDR3, as DNA: TGCAGTGCTAGAGGGACAGGGATAGGACTAGCCGCCTACAATGAGCAGTTCTTC. The encoded protein is CSARGTGIGLAAYNEQFF.

This clonotype occurred many times. This chain uses TRBV4-2 with TRBJ2-1; TRBD2 agrees at 14 bases. CDR1 and CDR2 (germline): LGHNA, YNFKEQ. This CDR3 is 19 amino acids long. V lost 4 bases to trimming and J lost 0 bases; unmatched junction nucleotides: 8. CDR3 sequence (DNA): TGTGCCAGCAGCCGGACTAGCGGGAGGTCAATTGGCTCCTACAATGAGCAGTTCTTC. It yields the protein CASSRTSGRSIGSYNEQFF.

CDR3 DNA sequence: TGTGCCAGTAGTATTGGGGACACGACCAATCAGCCCCAGCATTTT. Translated, it gives CASSIGDTTNQPQHF. The gene calls are TRBV19 and TRBJ1-5, with D perhaps TRBD1 (6 bases). This CDR3 contains 15 residues. The germline CDR1 and CDR2 sequences are LNHDA and SQIVND (reference sequence). Trimming pared 3 bases from V and 3 bases from J, leaving 12 bases between.

In this sample, this clonotype turned up many times. The chain links TRBV7-6 to TRBJ1-2, with D tentatively TRBD1 (5 bases). The CDR3 runs 19 residues. V lost 0 bases and J lost 4, with 24 bases in between. The germline gives CDR1 SGHVS, CDR2 FNYEAQ. The CDR3 DNA follows: TGTGCCAGCAGCTTAGCCCCGGGGGGGTCCAGTACGGGGGGCTATGGCTACACCTTC. It is translated as CASSLAPGGSSTGGYGYTF.

This clonotype showed up just once. J is TRBJ2-7 and V is TRBV6-5; 7 bases fit TRBD2. The trim removed 5 bases at V and 3 bases at J, leaving 7 bases unmatched. Germline V gives CDR1 MNHEY, CDR2 SVGAGI. This CDR3 region has 14 residues. The DNA for the CDR3 is TGTGCCAGCAGTCGACTAGCCAGGAACTACGAGCAGTACTTC. It encodes CASSRLARNYEQYF.

This clonotype was recorded many times. The V and J genes are TRBV19 and TRBJ1-2; D not certain. Germline CDR1 and CDR2: LNHDA and SQIVND (reference sequence). Trimming shortened V by 5 bases and J by 6 bases, and 16 bases separated the two germline ends. This CDR3 comprises 14 residues. CDR3 sequence: CASSPSRRSHGYTF. The DNA for the CDR3 is TGTGCCAGTAGTCCCTCTAGGAGGTCGCATGGCTACACCTTC.

This clonotype turned up a few times. The rearrangement joins TRBV6-5 to TRBJ2-5; D tentatively fits TRBD1 or TRBD2 (5 bases each). The CDR3 consists of 13 residues. Germline V gives CDR1 MNHEY, CDR2 SVGAGI. V dropped 6 bases and J dropped 5 bases, with 13 bases sitting between them. The CDR3 DNA is TGTGCCAGCAGGGGTGGGACCGTTGAGACCCAGTACTTC. Encoded protein: CASRGGTVETQYF.

This clonotype was seen many times. The genes are TRBV10-1 and TRBJ2-7; no clear D gene. The CDR3 is 12 residues long. Germline CDR1 WNHNN, CDR2 SYGVQD (reference sequence). V was trimmed by 0 bases and J by 3 bases, leaving 3 bases between them. The CDR3 protein is CASSESSYEQYF. In DNA form, the CDR3 reads TGCGCCAGCAGTGAGTCGAGCTACGAGCAGTACTTC.

This clonotype was detected many times. The V call is TRBV4-2, the J call TRBJ2-7, with D possibly being TRBD2 (5 bases). Trimming took off 0 bases at V and 9 bases at J, with 9 bases between the two ends. CDR1 is LGHNA, CDR2 YNFKEQ, per germline. CDR3 length: 12 amino acids. In DNA form, the CDR3 reads TGTGCCAGCAGCCAAGACCGGGGTAGGCAGTACTTC. This sequence encodes CASSQDRGRQYF.

This clonotype occurred many times. This chain links TRBV7-6 with TRBJ2-1, with D perhaps TRBD2 (5 bases). Germline assignment: CDR1 SGHVS and CDR2 FNYEAQ. V shed 4 bases and J shed 13 bases, with 26 bases lying between them. The CDR3 is 16 residues long. The CDR3 sequence: CASSSLVGGGSTPQFF. CDR3 in DNA: TGTGCCAGCAGCTCCTTAGTAGGCGGCGGGTCAACCCCACAGTTCTTC.

In its sample, this clonotype was seen many times. The V gene is TRBV11-2, the J gene TRBJ2-2, with 8 bases fitting TRBD1. CDR3 length: 15 amino acids. CDR1 is SGHAT and CDR2 is FQNNGV in the germline V gene. Losses at the gene ends were 6 bases for V and 5 bases for J; bases not matched to a gene: 8. This chain's CDR3 is CASRDRDRSTGELFF. CDR3 coding DNA: TGTGCCAGCAGGGACCGGGACAGGAGTACCGGGGAGCTGTTTTTT. Supplemented by reference TRBV11-2 and TRBJ2-2, the full variable domain reads EAGVAQSPRYKIIEKRQSVAFWCNPISGHATLYWYQQILGQGPKLLIQFQNNGVVDDSQLPKDRFSAERLKGVDSTLKIQPAKLEDSAVYLCASRDRDRSTGELFFGEGSRLTVL.

In this sample, this clonotype turned up a few times. The V gene is TRBV11-2, the J gene TRBJ2-1; D is undetermined. There are 15 residues in the CDR3. Per the germline V gene, CDR1 is SGHAT and CDR2 is FQNNGV. With 0 bases removed from V and 0 bases from J, the gap between germline ends came to 6 bases. CDR3 coding DNA: TGTGCCAGCAGCTTAGAGCAAAACTCCTACAATGAGCAGTTCTTC. This codes for CASSLEQNSYNEQFF.

This clonotype has at least ten counts. This sequence joins TRBV7-9 and TRBJ1-5; possible D gene TRBD1, 5 bases. The V and J ends lost 5 bases and 6 bases respectively, with 17 bases between them. Germline CDR1 is SEHNR and CDR2 is FQNEAQ (reference sequence). The CDR3 has 15 residues. CDR3 nucleotides: TGTGCCAGCAGCCCGGGGGACGGCAGGGCTCAGCCCCAGCATTTT. Translation gives CASSPGDGRAQPQHF.

There are many counts of this clonotype. The chain couples TRBV7-9 to TRBJ2-7, with D perhaps TRBD1 (6 bases). The CDR3 contains 14 residues. Germline CDR1 SEHNR, CDR2 FQNEAQ (reference sequence). V was cut by 6 bases and J by 4 bases, with 16 bases left in between. The CDR3 DNA sequence: TGTGCCAGCAGGCCGGGTGGGGGCCTGTACGAGCAGTACTTC. Its translation is CASRPGGGLYEQYF.

This clonotype was seen only a few times. The rearrangement links TRBV20-1 to TRBJ1-2, with 8 bases fitting TRBD1. The germline CDR1 and CDR2 sequences are DFQATT and SNEGSKA (reference sequence). Trimming removed 1 base from V and 7 bases from J; junction bases left unmatched: 5. The CDR3 contains 13 residues. CDR3 sequence: CSARGGTGPGYTF. DNA for the CDR3: TGCAGTGCTAGAGGGGGGACAGGACCTGGCTACACCTTC.